This entry is about one T cell receptor beta chain. Germline CDR1 SGHRS, CDR2 YFSETQ. The CDR3 spans 14 residues. Trimming removed 0 bases at V and 4 bases at J, with 10 bases between. These data are taken from a study of T cell responses to AZD1222 COVID-19 vaccine. TCRdb keeps only in-frame clones here, not all; method: immunoSEQ multiplex PCR. The repertoire has tens of thousands of clones, 65% to 85% of them found once; the top ten carry about 51%. The TCR originated in an adult in good health. The material was peripheral blood, obtained on day 0 of AZD1222 vaccination. The rearrangement uses TRBV5-1 and TRBJ2-5; D not certain. The CDR3 nucleotides read TGCGCCAGCAGCTTGGAAGGTCAGCTAGAGACCCAGTACTTC. Translating gives CASSLEGQLETQYF.